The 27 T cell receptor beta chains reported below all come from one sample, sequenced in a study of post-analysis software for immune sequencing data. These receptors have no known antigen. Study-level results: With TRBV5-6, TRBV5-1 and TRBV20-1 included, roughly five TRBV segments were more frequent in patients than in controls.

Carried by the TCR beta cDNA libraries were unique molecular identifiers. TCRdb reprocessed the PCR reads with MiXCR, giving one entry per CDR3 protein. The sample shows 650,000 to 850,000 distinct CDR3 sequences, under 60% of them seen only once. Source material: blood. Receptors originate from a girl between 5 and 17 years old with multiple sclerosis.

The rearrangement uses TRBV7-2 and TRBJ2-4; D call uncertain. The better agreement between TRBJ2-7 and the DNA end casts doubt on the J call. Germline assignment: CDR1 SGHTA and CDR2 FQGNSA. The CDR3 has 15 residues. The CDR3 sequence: CASSLWRSSFYEQYF. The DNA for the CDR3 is TGTGCCAGCAGCTTATGGAGATCAAGCTTCTACGAGCAGTACTTC.

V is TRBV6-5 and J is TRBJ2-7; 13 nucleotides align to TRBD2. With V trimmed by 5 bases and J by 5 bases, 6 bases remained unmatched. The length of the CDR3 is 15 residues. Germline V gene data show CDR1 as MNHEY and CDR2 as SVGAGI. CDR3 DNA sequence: TGTGCCAGCAGTGCCGGACTAGCGGGAGTTAACGAGCAGTACTTC. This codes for CASSAGLAGVNEQYF.

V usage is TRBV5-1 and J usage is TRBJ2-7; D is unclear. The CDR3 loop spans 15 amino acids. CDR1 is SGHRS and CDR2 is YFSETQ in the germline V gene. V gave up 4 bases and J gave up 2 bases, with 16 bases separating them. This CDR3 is CASSQESTPTYEQYF. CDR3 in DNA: TGCGCCAGCAGCCAAGAATCGACACCGACCTACGAGCAGTACTTC.

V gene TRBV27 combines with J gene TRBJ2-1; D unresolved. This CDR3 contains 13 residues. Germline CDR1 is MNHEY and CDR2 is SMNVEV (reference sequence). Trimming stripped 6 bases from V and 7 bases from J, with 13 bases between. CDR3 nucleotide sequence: TGTGCCAGCAGAAATGGGTTACGTAATGAGCAGTTCTTC. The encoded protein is CASRNGLRNEQFF.

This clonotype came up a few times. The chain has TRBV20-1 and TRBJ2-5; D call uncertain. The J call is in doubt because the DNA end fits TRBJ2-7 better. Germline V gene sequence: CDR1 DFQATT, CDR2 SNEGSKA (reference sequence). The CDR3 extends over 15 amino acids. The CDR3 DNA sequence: TGCAGTGCTATTGCCCCCAGCCCCCCGGATGGCGAGCAGTACTTC. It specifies CSAIAPSPPDGEQYF.

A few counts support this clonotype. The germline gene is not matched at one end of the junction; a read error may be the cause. The CDR3 nucleotides are TGTGCCAGCGGCTTCGACAGGGACCTAAGAGTTAATGAGCAGTTCTTC. Translated, it gives CASGFDRDLRVNEQFF. V usage is TRBV7-6 and J usage is TRBJ2-1; TRBD1 aligns across 7 bases. Germline CDR1 reads SGHVS; CDR2 reads FNYEAQ. This CDR3 is 16 amino acids long.

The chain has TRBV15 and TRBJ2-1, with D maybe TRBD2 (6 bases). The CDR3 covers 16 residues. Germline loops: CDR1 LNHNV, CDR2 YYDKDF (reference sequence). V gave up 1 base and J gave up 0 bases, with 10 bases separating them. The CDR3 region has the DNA TGTGCCACCAGCAGAGTGAGCGGGCCCTCCTACAATGAGCAGTTCTTC. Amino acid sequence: CATSRVSGPSYNEQFF.

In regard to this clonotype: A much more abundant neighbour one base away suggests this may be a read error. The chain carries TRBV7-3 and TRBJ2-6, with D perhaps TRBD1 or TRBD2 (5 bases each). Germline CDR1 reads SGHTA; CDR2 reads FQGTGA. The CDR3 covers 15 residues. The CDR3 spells CASGRDSSGANVRTF. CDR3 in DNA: TGTGCCAGCGGACGGGATTCCTCTGGGGCCAACGTCCGGACTTTC. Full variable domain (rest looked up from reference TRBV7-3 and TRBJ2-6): GAGVSQTPSNKVTEKGKYVELRCDPISGHTALYWYRQSLGQGPEFLIYFQGTGAADDSGLPNDRFFAVRPEGSVSTLKIQRTERGDSAVYLCASGRDSSGANVRTFGAGSRLTVL.

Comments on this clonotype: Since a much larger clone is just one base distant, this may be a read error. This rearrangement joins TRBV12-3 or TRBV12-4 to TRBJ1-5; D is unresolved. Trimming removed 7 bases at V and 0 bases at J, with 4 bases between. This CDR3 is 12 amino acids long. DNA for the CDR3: TGTGCCAGCATGGGTAGCAATCAGCCCCAGCATTTT. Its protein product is CASMGSNQPQHF.

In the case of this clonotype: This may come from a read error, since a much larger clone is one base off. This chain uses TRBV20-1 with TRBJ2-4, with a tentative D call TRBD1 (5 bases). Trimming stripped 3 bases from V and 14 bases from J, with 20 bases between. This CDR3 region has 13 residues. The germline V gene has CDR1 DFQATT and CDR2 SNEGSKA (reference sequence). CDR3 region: CSARKDSTYEEYF. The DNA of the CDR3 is TGCAGTGCTAGGAAAGACAGTACCTACGAGGAGTACTTC.

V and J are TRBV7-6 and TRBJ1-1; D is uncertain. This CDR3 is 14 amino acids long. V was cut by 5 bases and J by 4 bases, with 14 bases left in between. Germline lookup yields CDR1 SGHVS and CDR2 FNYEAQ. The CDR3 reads CASSPGGWGTEAFF. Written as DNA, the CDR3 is TGTGCCAGCAGCCCTGGAGGGTGGGGCACTGAAGCTTTCTTT.

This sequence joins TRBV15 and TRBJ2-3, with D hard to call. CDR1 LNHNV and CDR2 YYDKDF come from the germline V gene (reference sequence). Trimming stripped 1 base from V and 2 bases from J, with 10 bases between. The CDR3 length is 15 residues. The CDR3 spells CATSRVGASTDTQYF. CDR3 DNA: TGTGCCACCAGCAGAGTAGGAGCCTCCACAGATACGCAGTATTTT.

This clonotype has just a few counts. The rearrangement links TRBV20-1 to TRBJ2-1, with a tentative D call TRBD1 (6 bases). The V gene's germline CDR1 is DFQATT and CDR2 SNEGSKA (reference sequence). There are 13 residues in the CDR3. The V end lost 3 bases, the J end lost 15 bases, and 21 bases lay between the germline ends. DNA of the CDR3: TGCAGTGCTAGGAGGTCCGCAGGGGCGAGATCGTTCTTC. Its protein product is CSARRSAGARSFF.

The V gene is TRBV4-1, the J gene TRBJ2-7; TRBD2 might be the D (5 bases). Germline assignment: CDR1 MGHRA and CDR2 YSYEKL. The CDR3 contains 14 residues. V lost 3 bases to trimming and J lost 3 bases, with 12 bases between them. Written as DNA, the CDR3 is TGCGCCAGCAGCCATATACTAGAGTTCTACGAGCAGTACTTC. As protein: CASSHILEFYEQYF.

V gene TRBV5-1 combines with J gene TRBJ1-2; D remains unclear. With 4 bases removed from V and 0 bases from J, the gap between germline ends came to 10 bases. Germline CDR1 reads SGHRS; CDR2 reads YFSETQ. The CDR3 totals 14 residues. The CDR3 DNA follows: TGCGCCAGCAGCGGTTCGGGGACTAACTATGGCTACACCTTC. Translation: CASSGSGTNYGYTF.

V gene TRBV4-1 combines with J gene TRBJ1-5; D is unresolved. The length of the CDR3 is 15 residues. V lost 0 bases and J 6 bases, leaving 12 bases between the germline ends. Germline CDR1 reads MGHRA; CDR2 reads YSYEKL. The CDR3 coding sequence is TGCGCCAGCAGCCAAGATTTCGGCAATGGTCAGCCCCAGCATTTT. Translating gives CASSQDFGNGQPQHF.

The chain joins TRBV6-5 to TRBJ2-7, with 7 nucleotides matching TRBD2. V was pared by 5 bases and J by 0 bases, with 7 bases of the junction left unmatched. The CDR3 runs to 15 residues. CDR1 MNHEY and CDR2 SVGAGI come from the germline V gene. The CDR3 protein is CASSRPGGASYEQYF. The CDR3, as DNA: TGTGCCAGCAGTCGGCCGGGGGGAGCCTCCTACGAGCAGTACTTC.

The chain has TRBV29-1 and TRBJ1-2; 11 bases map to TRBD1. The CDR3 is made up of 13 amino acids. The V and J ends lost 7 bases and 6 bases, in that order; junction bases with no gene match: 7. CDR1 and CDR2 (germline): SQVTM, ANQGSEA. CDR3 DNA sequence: TGCAGCGCCCTGGACAGGGGGCAACATGGCTACACCTTC. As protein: CSALDRGQHGYTF.

The CDR3 loop is CASSASTGAGAKNIQYF. The CDR3 DNA follows: TGTGCCAGCAGCGCATCGACAGGGGCCGGGGCCAAAAACATTCAGTACTTC. V gene TRBV5-5 combines with J gene TRBJ2-5; TRBD1 matches 8 bases. Gene TRBJ2-4 matches the end of the DNA better, so the J call may be wrong. This CDR3 is built from 17 residues. Germline V gives CDR1 SGHKS, CDR2 YYEKEE (reference sequence).

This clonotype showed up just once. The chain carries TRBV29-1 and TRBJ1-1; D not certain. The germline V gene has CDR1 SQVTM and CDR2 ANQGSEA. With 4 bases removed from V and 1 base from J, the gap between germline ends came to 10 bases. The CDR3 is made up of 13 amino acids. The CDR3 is CSVVRMGNTEAFF. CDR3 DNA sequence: TGCAGCGTTGTGAGGATGGGGAACACTGAAGCTTTCTTT. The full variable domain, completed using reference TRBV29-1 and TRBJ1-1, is SAVISQKPSRDICQRGTSLTIQCQVDSQVTMMFWYRQQPGQSLTLIATANQGSEATYESGFVIDKFPISRPNLTFSTLTVSNMSPEDSSIYLCSVVRMGNTEAFFGQGTRLTVV.

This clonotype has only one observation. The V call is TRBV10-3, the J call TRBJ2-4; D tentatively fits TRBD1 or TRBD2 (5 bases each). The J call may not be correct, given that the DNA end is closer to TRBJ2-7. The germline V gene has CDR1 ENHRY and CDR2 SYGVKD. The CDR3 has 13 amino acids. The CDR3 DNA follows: TGTGCCACCTGGGACGGGATTTATGGCGAGCAGTACTTC. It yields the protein CATWDGIYGEQYF.

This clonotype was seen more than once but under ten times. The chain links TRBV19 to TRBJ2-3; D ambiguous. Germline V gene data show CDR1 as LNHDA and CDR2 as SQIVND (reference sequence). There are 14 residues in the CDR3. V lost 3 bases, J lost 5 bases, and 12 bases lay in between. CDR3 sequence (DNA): TGTGCCAGTAGTATCTTGCGCAAAGGAGATACGCAGTATTTT. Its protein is CASSILRKGDTQYF. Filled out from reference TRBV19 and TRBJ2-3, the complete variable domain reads DGGITQSPKYLFRKEGQNVTLSCEQNLNHDAMYWYRQDPGQGLRLIYYSQIVNDFQKGDIAEGYSVSREKKESFPLTVTSAQKNPTAFYLCASSILRKGDTQYFGPGTRLTVL.

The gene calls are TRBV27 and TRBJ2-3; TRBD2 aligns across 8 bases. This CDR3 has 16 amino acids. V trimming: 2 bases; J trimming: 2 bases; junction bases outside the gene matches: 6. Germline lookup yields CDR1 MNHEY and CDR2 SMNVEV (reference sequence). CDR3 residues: CASSLEGLGFTDTQYF. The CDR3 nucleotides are TGTGCCAGCAGTTTAGAGGGACTAGGCTTCACAGATACGCAGTATTTT.

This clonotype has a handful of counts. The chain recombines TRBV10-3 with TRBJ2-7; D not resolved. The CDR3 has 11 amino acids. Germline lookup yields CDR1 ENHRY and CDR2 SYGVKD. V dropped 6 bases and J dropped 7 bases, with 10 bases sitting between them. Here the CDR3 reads CAISHEQEQYF. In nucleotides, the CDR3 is TGTGCCATCAGCCACGAGCAGGAGCAGTACTTC.

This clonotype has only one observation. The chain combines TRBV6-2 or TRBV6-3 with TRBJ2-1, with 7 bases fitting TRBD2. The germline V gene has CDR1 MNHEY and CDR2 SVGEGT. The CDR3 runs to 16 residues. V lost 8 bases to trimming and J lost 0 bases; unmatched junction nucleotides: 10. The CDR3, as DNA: TGTGCCAGCGGGGGGGTGCGGGTCAGCTCCTACAATGAGCAGTTCTTC. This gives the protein CASGGVRVSSYNEQFF.

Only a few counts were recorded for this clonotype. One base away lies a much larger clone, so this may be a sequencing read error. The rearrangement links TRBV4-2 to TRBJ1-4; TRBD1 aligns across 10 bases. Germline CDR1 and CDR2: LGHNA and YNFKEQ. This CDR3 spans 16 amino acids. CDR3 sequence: CASSQESGTGAEKRFF. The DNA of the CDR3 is TGTGCCAGCAGCCAAGAGTCCGGGACAGGGGCTGAAAAACGGTTTTTT.

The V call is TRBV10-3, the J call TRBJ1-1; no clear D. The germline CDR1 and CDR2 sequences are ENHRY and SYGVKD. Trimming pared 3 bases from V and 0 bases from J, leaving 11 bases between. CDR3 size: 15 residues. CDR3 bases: TGTGCCATCAGTGATTCAGCTATCATGAACACTGAAGCTTTCTTT. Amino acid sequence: CAISDSAIMNTEAFF.